This T cell receptor (beta chain) was found in a study of blood T cell repertoires in COVID-19. Overall study: Samples taken during acute and convalescent COVID-19 were collected in the United States, Italy and Spain. The analysed material was cDNA or gDNA that came from T cells, B-cell-depleted T cells, or PBMCs.

J gave up 1 base and V 4 bases, and 3 bases lay outside the gene matches. The germline V gene has CDR1 MDHEN and CDR2 SYDVKM. This CDR3 has 15 residues. Original methodology: The authors estimated nucleated cell counts from reference gene primer amplification. Profiled with immunoSEQ multiplex PCR; TCRdb holds only in-frame clones, not every one. The V and J calls and clone size are taken from that table; D and trimming were inferred from the DNA. The sample carries just over 65,000 clones, around nine tenths recorded once. This clonotype was obtained from a man in his sixties with acute or convalescent COVID-19. The chain has TRBV28 and TRBJ1-5; TRBD1 matches at 8 bases. The sequencing input was peripheral blood. The DNA for the CDR3 is TGTGCCAGCAGTTCGGGACAGGCGAGCAATCAGCCCCAGCATTTT. Amino acid sequence: CASSSGQASNQPQHF.